These 15 T cell receptor beta chains were all obtained from the same sample, sequenced in a study of shared clonotypes between healthy human individuals. Assay used: immunoSEQ multiplex PCR; TCRdb lists only in-frame clones, some missing. In the table there are 2 million to 2.5 million clones, over 90% of which are singletons. Sequenced: naive CD4+ T cells from PBMCs. The subset here: CD45RA+ positively selected. The receptors were sampled from a man aged 18-30 years in good health. Some clones in this sample may be carry-over from other donors' samples.

The V and J genes are TRBV28 and TRBJ1-1, with a tentative D call TRBD1 (5 bases). The germline V gene has CDR1 MDHEN and CDR2 SYDVKM. The V end lost 6 bases, the J end lost 8 bases, and 13 bases lay between the germline ends. The CDR3 totals 12 residues. DNA for the CDR3: TGTGCCAGCAGGTCGGTGAACAGGGAAGCTTTCTTT. This encodes CASRSVNREAFF.

J is TRBJ2-2 and V is TRBV7-2, with D unresolved. V lost 6 bases and J 6 bases, leaving 17 bases between the germline ends. CDR1 and CDR2 (germline): SGHTA, FQGNSA. This CDR3 has 15 residues. In DNA form, the CDR3 reads TGTGCCAGCAGTTTCCAGGTTGGTGGCGCCGGGGAGCTGTTTTTT. Translation gives CASSFQVGGAGELFF.

This clone is a singleton in its sample. The CDR3 spells CASSTSALLAKNIQYF. DNA of the CDR3: TGTGCCAGCAGCACTAGCGCCTTACTAGCCAAAAACATTCAGTACTTC. The chain links TRBV7-9 to TRBJ2-4, with 7 positions matching TRBD2. Germline CDR1 reads SEHNR; CDR2 reads FQNEAQ (reference sequence). This CDR3 contains 16 residues. After removal of 5 bases from V and 0 bases from J, the junction contained 7 bases not matched to a gene.

The rearrangement links TRBV11-1 to TRBJ2-7; D unclear. V was clipped by 5 bases and J by 5 bases, with 10 bases between them. CDR1 is SGHAT, CDR2 FQDESV, per germline (reference sequence). The CDR3 is made up of 12 amino acids. In nucleotides, the CDR3 is TGTGCCAGCAGCCCGCGCCCCGACGAGCAGTACTTC. Its protein is CASSPRPDEQYF.

The genes are TRBV5-1 and TRBJ1-2, with 7 nucleotides matching TRBD1. Germline V gene sequence: CDR1 SGHRS, CDR2 YFSETQ. The CDR3 runs 15 residues. With 4 bases clipped from V and 9 bases from J, the junction kept 15 bases outside the gene matches. The CDR3 is CASSPGVSTGISYTF. The CDR3 region has the DNA TGCGCCAGCAGCCCTGGCGTCTCGACAGGGATCAGCTACACCTTC.

V is TRBV9 and J is TRBJ1-4; possible D gene TRBD1, 5 bases. Trimming cost V 4 bases and J 8 bases, with 12 bases left between them. This CDR3 is built from 13 residues. CDR1 and CDR2 from the germline V gene are SGDLS and YYNGEE. The CDR3 sequence is CASSPQGREKLFF. Written as DNA, the CDR3 is TGTGCCAGCAGCCCCCAGGGACGGGAAAAACTGTTTTTT.

The chain carries TRBV27 and TRBJ2-3, with a weak D call TRBD1 (5 bases). This CDR3 spans 16 amino acids. V lost 3 bases and J 7 bases, leaving 20 bases between the germline ends. Germline CDR1 and CDR2: MNHEY and SMNVEV (reference sequence). The CDR3 DNA reads as TGTGCCAGCAGTTTTGCCCTAAGGGGATCGCAGAATACGCAGTATTTT. Protein sequence: CASSFALRGSQNTQYF.

The chain has TRBV7-8 and TRBJ2-1; D is unclear. Trimming stripped 4 bases from V and 0 bases from J, with 7 bases between. Germline assignment: CDR1 SGHVS and CDR2 FQNEAQ. The CDR3 runs 14 residues. The CDR3 protein is CASSSLRSYNEQFF. The CDR3 DNA reads as TGTGCCAGCAGCTCCCTACGCTCCTACAATGAGCAGTTCTTC.

The V and J genes are TRBV2 and TRBJ1-4; 7 positions match TRBD1. V was pared by 7 bases and J by 5 bases, with 4 bases of the junction left unmatched. The CDR3 loop spans 13 amino acids. Looked up from germline, CDR1 is SNHLY and CDR2 is FYNNEI. The CDR3, as DNA: TGTGCCAGCACTCGGGGACAGAATGAAAAACTGTTTTTT. It encodes CASTRGQNEKLFF.

The chain uses TRBV5-1 and TRBJ1-1, with D uncertain. V was cut by 2 bases and J by 5 bases, with 13 bases left in between. CDR3 length equals 14 residues. Germline-derived CDR1 and CDR2 are SGHRS and YFSETQ. The CDR3: CASSLGPPSTEAFF. CDR3 nucleotides: TGCGCCAGCAGCTTAGGGCCTCCGAGTACTGAAGCTTTCTTT.

The chain is built from TRBV15 and TRBJ1-1, with D unclear. The CDR3 length is 13 residues. V gave up 0 bases and J gave up 9 bases, with 11 bases separating them. Germline assignment: CDR1 LNHNV and CDR2 YYDKDF (reference sequence). CDR3 in DNA: TGTGCCACCAGCAGAGATTGGGCCGCCCAAGCTTTCTTT. Encoded protein: CATSRDWAAQAFF.

In the case of this clone: The sample holds other DNA sequences that translate to the same CDR3. CDR3 nucleotide sequence: TGTGCCAGCAGCGAACAGGGGGCAGGGGAGACCCAGTACTTC. It is translated as CASSEQGAGETQYF. The rearrangement uses TRBV2 and TRBJ2-5; 9 bases are a match to TRBD1. V shed 6 bases and J 5 bases; nucleotides not matched to a gene: 7. Germline V CDR1 and CDR2: SNHLY, FYNNEI. This CDR3 comprises 14 residues.

J is TRBJ1-1 and V is TRBV5-1; D uncertain. V dropped 4 bases and J dropped 3 bases, with 10 bases sitting between them. Germline assignment: CDR1 SGHRS and CDR2 YFSETQ. The CDR3 has 13 residues. The CDR3 DNA sequence: TGCGCCAGCAGCCCCAACCTACACACTGAAGCTTTCTTT. Protein product: CASSPNLHTEAFF.

This clone was seen once. The chain employs TRBV25-1 and TRBJ2-5; D is uncertain. Near its end, the DNA agrees better with TRBJ2-7, so the J call may be wrong. Germline V CDR1 and CDR2: MGHDK, SYGVNS. This CDR3 is built from 13 residues. CDR3 DNA sequence: TGTGCCAGCAGTTACCAGGTCGTCCACGAGCAGTACTTC. Protein product: CASSYQVVHEQYF.

The rearrangement joins TRBV6-1 to TRBJ2-7; D is unresolved. The CDR3 has 13 amino acids. Germline V gene lookup returns CDR1 MNHNS and CDR2 SASEGT. With 2 bases removed from V and 3 bases from J, the gap between germline ends came to 8 bases. CDR3 region: CASSERAGYEQYF. Written as DNA, the CDR3 is TGTGCCAGCAGTGAAAGGGCCGGCTACGAGCAGTACTTC.